This T cell receptor beta chain is drawn from a study of CD8 T cells in Susac syndrome (dated by TCRdb to the late 2010s). The study in broad terms: Repertoire sequencing was used to test whether CD8+ T cell activation and differentiation in Susac syndrome was antigen driven. The study compared CD8+ T cell repertoire clonality among 12 healthy donors, about 14 Susac syndrome patients and approximately 16 multiple sclerosis patients. On the study overall, not on this receptor specifically: The TCR sequencing and HLA analysis was acknowledged to have included a relatively small number of individuals.

Peripheral blood CD8+ and CD4+ T cells from healthy donors, Susac syndrome patients and multiple sclerosis patients were profiled using high-throughput TCR beta sequencing. The healthy donors served as controls matched for age and sex. Bulk CD8+ and CD4+ T cells were purified magnetically by negative isolation, whereas CD8+ TEMRA cells were enriched by FACS. Blood was drawn into EDTA tubes, processed within 24 hours, and PBMCs were isolated by density gradient centrifugation. PBMCs destined for TCR sequencing were cryopreserved in liquid nitrogen and later thawed in a 37 °C water bath. The sorted or isolated CD4+, CD8+ and CD8+ TEMRA cells had a purity of 90% or higher. The germline V gene yields SGHRS for CDR1 and YFSETQ for CDR2. From the cysteine up to the phenylalanine, the CDR3 has a length of 16 residues. The DNA shown is the 48-base CDR3, in frame from base 1. V was cut back by 4 bases and J by 2 bases, leaving a gap of 18 bases between them.

RNA was extracted using the RNeasy kit, and 0.5 to 1 microgram was reverse transcribed with random hexamers. The immunoSEQ multiplex PCR assay, covering 54 Vbeta and 13 Jbeta segments, was used to amplify TCR beta CDR3 regions. To correct PCR amplification bias, a synthetic template baseline was used for both primer optimization and computational correction. The source study handled its data this way. Only productive sequences were kept, with reads annotated to V, D and J genes according to IMGT and analyzed in immunoSEQ Analyzer. Clonality was computed as one minus Shannon entropy normalized by log2 of the number of productive unique sequences. For each patient and control, public and private clones were evaluated within the 100 most prevalent clones. A clone was defined as Susac-specific if it was absent from the healthy and MS cohorts, from 1052 published viral clones and from other ImmuneACCESS disease sequences. TCRdb's own reprocessing of the public reads used fastp at Q25 and MiXCR and kept productive beta chains. Duplicate CDR3 protein sequences are folded into a single record with the most common DNA and genes. TCRdb, not the original authors, processed these V and J calls. The sample includes around 62,000 distinct CDR3 sequences, with around 90% observed a single time. The leading ten clones occupy nearly 0.2% of the sample.

Concerning this clonotype itself: This clone's antigen is unknown. It has no much larger one-base neighbor in the sample; base qualities were not kept.

Sequences were obtained from CD8+ T cells from PBMCs. In this chain, TRBV5-1 is recombined with TRBJ1-2, and possibly TRBD1, on 6 matching bases. The TCR sequence derives from a human donor in good health. In nucleotides, the sequence is TGCGCCAGCAGCGGCGAGATACAGGGACGAAACTATGGCTACACCTTC. This encodes CASSGEIQGRNYGYTF.